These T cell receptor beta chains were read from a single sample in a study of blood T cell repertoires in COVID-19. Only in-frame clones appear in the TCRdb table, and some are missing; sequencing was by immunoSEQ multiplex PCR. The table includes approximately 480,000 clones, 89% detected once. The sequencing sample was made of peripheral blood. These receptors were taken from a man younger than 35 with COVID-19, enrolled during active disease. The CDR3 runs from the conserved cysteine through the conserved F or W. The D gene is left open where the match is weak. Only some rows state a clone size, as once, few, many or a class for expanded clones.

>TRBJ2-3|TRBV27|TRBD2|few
TGTGCCAGCAGTCCAATAGCGGGGGGCACAGATACGCAGTATTTT
CASSPIAGGTDTQYF
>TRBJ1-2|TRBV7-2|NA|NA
TGTGCCAGCAGCTTATGGGAGGGGAGGGATGGCTACACCTTC
CASSLWEGRDGYTF
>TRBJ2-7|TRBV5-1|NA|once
TGCGCCAGCAGCTTGGGGGGCGTAAGTTTGCGGGAGCAGTACTTC
CASSLGGVSLREQYF
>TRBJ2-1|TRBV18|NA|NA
TGTGCCAGCTCACCCCAGGGGGAGCAGTTCTTC
CASSPQGEQFF
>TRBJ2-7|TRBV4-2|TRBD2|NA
TGTGCCAGCAGCCAAGGACTAGCGAACTACGAGCAGTACTTC
CASSQGLANYEQYF
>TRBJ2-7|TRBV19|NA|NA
TGTGCCAGTAGTATTATCCAGGGCTCCTACGAGCAGTACTTC
CASSIIQGSYEQYF
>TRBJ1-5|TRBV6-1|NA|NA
TGTGCCAGCAGTGAAGCCGGGGGTCGCAATCAGCCCCAGCATTTT
CASSEAGGRNQPQHF
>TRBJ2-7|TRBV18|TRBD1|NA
TGTGCCAGCTCACCAGGGACAGCTAGCCGCTCCTACGAGCAGTACTTC
CASSPGTASRSYEQYF
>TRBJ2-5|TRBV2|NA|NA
TGTGCCAGCAGTGAAGCGCTTGGGGGGGCAGAGACCCAGTACTTC
CASSEALGGAETQYF
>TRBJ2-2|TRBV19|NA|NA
TGTGCCAGTAGTATCCTAGGCCGGGGGGAGCTGTTTTTT
CASSILGRGELFF
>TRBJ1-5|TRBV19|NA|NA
TGTGCCAGTAGTACCCGACAGCATAGCAATCAGCCCCAGCATTTT
CASSTRQHSNQPQHF
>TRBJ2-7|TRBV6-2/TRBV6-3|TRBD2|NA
TGTGCCAGCAGTGTAGCGGGGAACTCCTACGAGCAGTACTTC
CASSVAGNSYEQYF
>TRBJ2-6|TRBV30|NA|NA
TGTGCCTGGAGTGTCGGTTCTGGGGCCAACGTCCTGACTTTC
CAWSVGSGANVLTF
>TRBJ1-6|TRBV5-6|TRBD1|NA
TGTGCCAGCAGCTTCCGACAGGGGGCCTTAAGCTCCTATAATTCACCCCTCCACTTT
CASSFRQGALSSYNSPLHF
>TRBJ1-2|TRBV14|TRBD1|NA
TGTGCCAGCAGCCAAGTTGGCGACAGGGTCGGTGGCTACACCTTC
CASSQVGDRVGGYTF
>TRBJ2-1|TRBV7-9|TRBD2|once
TGTGCCAGCAGCTTACCACAGCGGGGGCCCCACAATGAGCAGTTCTTC
CASSLPQRGPHNEQFF
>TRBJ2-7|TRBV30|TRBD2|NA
TGTGCCTGGAGATCAATGGGGGGAGGGCCCTACGAGCAGTACTTC
CAWRSMGGGPYEQYF
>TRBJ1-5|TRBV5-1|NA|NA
TGCGCCAGCAGCCCGGGGGACGATCAGCCCCAGCATTTT
CASSPGDDQPQHF
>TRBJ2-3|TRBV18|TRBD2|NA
TGTGCCAGCTCACGCTCCGGGACTAGCGGGAATACAGATACGCAGTATTTT
CASSRSGTSGNTDTQYF
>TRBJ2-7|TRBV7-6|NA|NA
TGTGCCAGCAGCTTAGAGGGGGGGGCCTCCTACGAGCAGTACTTC
CASSLEGGASYEQYF
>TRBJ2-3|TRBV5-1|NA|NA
TGCGCCAGTAAATTCACCGACAAGGGGGCAGATACGCAGTATTTT
CASKFTDKGADTQYF
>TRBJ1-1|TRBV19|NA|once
TGTGCCAGTGGTTCGCCCGGGAGACCGAACACTGAAGCTTTCTTT
CASGSPGRPNTEAFF
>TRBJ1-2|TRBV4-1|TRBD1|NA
TGCGCCAGCAGCGAAGTCGGCGGACAGGGCTTACCCTATGGCTACACCTTC
CASSEVGGQGLPYGYTF
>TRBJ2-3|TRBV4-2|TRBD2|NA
TGTGCCAGCAGCCAAGAGGATCGGGAGGCGGGCACAGATACGCAGTATTTT
CASSQEDREAGTDTQYF
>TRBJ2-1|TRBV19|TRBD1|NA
TGTGCCAGTAGTATAGGGATCGGGACAGGGGGGAATGAGCAGTTCTTC
CASSIGIGTGGNEQFF
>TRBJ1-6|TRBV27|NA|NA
TGTGCCAGCAGTTCCTTGGGTCTGGGGGGTTATAATTCACCCCTCCACTTT
CASSSLGLGGYNSPLHF
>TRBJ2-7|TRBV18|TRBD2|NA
TGTGCCAGCTCACCAGATAGCGGGTTCTCCTACGAGCAGTACTTC
CASSPDSGFSYEQYF
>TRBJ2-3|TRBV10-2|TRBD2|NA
TGCGCCAGCAGACTAGCGTTACTCTCAGATACGCAGTATTTT
CASRLALLSDTQYF
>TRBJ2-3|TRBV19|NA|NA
TGTGCCAGTAGTATTTGGGGCAGGTTAACAGATACGCAGTATTTT
CASSIWGRLTDTQYF
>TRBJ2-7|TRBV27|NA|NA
TGTGCCAGCAGTTTAAGGGCAGGGTCCTCCTACGAGCAGTACTTC
CASSLRAGSSYEQYF
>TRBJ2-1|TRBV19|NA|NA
TGTGCCAGTAGGGGTTCGGAGGAGCAGTTCTTC
CASRGSEEQFF
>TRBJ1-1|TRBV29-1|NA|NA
TGCAGCGTAGGACAGATGAACACTGAAGCTTTCTTT
CSVGQMNTEAFF
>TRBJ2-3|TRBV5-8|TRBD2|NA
TGTGCCAGCAGCCCCCCGAGCCAGGCGCTAGCGGGGGCCACAGATACGCAGTATTTT
CASSPPSQALAGATDTQYF
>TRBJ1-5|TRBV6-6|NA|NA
TGTGCCAGCAGGGACCGACAGGCTATCAATCAGCCCCAGCATTTT
CASRDRQAINQPQHF
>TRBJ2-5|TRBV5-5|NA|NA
TGTGCCAGCAGTCGCGGGGCAGGGGGATCGGGAGAGACCCAGTACTTC
CASSRGAGGSGETQYF
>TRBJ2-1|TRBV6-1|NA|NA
TGTGCCAGCAGTGAAGCGTTGGAGGGAGGCTATGAGCAGTTCTTC
CASSEALEGGYEQFF
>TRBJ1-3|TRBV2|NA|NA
TGTGCCAGCAGGGACAGAGGAAACACCATATATTTT
CASRDRGNTIYF
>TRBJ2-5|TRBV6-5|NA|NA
TGTGCCAGCAGCCTCGGGTGGACCCAGTACTTC
CASSLGWTQYF
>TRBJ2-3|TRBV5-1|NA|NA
TGCGCCAGCAGCCTAGCTGACAGGACAGATACGCAGTATTTT
CASSLADRTDTQYF
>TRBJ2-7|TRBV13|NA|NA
TGTGCCAGCAGCTTCCGCGCCCTTGGCGAGCAGTACTTC
CASSFRALGEQYF
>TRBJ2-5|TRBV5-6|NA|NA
TGTGCCAGCAACCCCCCCTGGGGGGACCAAGAGACCCAGTACTTC
CASNPPWGDQETQYF
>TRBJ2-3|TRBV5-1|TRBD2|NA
TGCGCCAGCAGCTGGGGACTAGCGGGGGGCCCTAGCACAGATACGCAGTATTTT
CASSWGLAGGPSTDTQYF
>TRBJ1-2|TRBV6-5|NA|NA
TGTGCCAGCAGTTACTCGAGTGCCCCAGGTAGATATGGCTACACCTTC
CASSYSSAPGRYGYTF
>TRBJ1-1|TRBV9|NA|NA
TGTGCCAGCAGCGTAGTCTTCGGAGCAGAGAACACTGAAGCTTTCTTT
CASSVVFGAENTEAFF
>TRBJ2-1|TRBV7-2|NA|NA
TGTGCCAGCAGCTCCTTCCCAGCTAGCGCTAGCTACAATGAGCAGTTCTTC
CASSSFPASASYNEQFF
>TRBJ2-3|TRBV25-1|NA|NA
TGTGCCAGCAGTGAATCAAAGGGGCTGGGAGATACGCAGTATTTT
CASSESKGLGDTQYF
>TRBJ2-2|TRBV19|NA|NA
TGTGCCAGTAGTCCTGACACCGGGGAGCTGTTTTTT
CASSPDTGELFF